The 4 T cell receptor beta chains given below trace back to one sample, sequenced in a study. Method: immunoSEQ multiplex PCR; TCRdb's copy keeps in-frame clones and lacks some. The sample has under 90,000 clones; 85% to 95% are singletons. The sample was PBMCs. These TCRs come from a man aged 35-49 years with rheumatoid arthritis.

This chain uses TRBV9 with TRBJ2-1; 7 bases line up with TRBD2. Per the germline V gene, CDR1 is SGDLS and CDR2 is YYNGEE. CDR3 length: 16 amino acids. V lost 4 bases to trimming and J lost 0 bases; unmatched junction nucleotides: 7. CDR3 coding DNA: TGTGCCAGCAGCCCAGAAGCGGGAAGCTCCTACAATGAGCAGTTCTTC. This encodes CASSPEAGSSYNEQFF.

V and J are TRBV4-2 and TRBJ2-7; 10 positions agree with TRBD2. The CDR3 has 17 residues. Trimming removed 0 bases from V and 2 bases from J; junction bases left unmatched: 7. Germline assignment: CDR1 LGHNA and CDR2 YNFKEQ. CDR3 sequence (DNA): TGTGCCAGCAGCCAAGACGGTCAGCGGGAGGGAGCCTACGAGCAGTACTTC. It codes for CASSQDGQREGAYEQYF.

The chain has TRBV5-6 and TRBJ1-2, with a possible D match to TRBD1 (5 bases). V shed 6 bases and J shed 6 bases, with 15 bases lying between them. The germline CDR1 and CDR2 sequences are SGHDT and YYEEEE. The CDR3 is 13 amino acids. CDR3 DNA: TGTGCCAGCATCCCTCGGGGGTGGGATGGCTACACCTTC. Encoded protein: CASIPRGWDGYTF. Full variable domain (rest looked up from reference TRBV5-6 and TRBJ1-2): DAGVTQSPTHLIKTRGQQVTLRCSPKSGHDTVSWYQQALGQGPQFIFQYYEEEERQRGNFPDRFSGHQFPNYSSELNVNALLLGDSALYLCASIPRGWDGYTFGSGTRLTVV.

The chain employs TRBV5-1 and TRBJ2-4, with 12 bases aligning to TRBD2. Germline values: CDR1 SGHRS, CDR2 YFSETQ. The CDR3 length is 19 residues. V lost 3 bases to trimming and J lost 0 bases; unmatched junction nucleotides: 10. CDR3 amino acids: CASSWFRTSGAEAKNIQYF. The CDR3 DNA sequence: TGCGCCAGCAGCTGGTTTAGGACTAGCGGGGCGGAAGCCAAAAACATTCAGTACTTC.